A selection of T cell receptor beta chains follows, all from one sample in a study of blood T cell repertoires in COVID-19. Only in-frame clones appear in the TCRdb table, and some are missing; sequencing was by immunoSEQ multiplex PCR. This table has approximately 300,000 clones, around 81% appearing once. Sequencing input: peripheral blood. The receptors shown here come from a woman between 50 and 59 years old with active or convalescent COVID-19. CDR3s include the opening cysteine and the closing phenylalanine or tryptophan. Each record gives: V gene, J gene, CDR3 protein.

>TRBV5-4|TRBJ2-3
CASGEVSGSADTQYF
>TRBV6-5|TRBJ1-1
CASSSVALNTEAFF
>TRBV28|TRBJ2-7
CASSFRREYDEQYF
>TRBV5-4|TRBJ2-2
CASSGGLGLTAGELFF
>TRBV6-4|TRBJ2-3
CASSGTGTDTQYF
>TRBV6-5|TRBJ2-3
CASRAGTSDTQYF
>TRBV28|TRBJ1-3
CASSDRVDGNTIYF
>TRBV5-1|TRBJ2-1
CASSPRAGEGDNEQFF
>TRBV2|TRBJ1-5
CASGGDVWGDSNQPQHF
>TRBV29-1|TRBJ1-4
CSANRGLKEKLFF
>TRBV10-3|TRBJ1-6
CAIRDRGLDSPLHF
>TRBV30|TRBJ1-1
CAWRSSNTEAFF
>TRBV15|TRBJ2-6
CATSAWPLLADGANVLTF
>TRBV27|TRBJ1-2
CASRTGGNYGYTF